A selection of T cell receptor beta chains follows, all from one sample in a study of OX40 agonist ivuxolimab in advanced cancers. Libraries were prepared by immunoSEQ multiplex PCR; TCRdb keeps only in-frame clonotypes and omits some of them. This table holds roughly 49,000 clones, 60% to 80% found once. The sequences come from CD4+ or CD8+ T cells sorted from blood, collected in a trial of the OX40 agonist ivuxolimab. The receptors come from an adult with an advanced solid tumor such as melanoma, head and neck, liver or kidney cancer. Each CDR3 is given with its conserved first and last residue. The D gene is left open where the match is weak. Clone size is given for some rows only: seen once, a few or many times, or a class if the clone is expanded.

J gene,D gene,V gene,CDR3 length,clone size,CDR3 protein,CDR3 DNA
TRBJ2-1,TRBD2,TRBV12-5,13,-,CASGFGTTRWQFF,TGTGCTAGTGGCTTCGGGACTACCCGATGGCAGTTCTTC
TRBJ2-1,TRBD2,TRBV27,19,-,CASIPGTSGFRLIYNEQFF,TGTGCCAGCATCCCCGGGACTAGCGGATTCCGATTGATCTACAATGAGCAGTTCTTC
TRBJ2-1,-,TRBV11-2,13,-,CASSLGLYNEQFF,TGTGCCAGCAGCTTAGGCTTGTACAATGAGCAGTTCTTC
TRBJ2-7,-,TRBV29-1,12,-,CSVEAVQGEQYF,TGCAGCGTTGAGGCGGTGCAGGGCGAGCAGTACTTC
TRBJ1-2,-,TRBV19,14,-,CASSIPGTRDGYTF,TGTGCCAGTAGTATCCCTGGGACAAGGGATGGCTACACCTTC
TRBJ1-5,TRBD1,TRBV18,16,-,CASSLAGGGFNQPQHF,TGTGCCAGCTCACTGGCAGGGGGGGGGTTCAATCAGCCCCAGCATTTT
TRBJ1-3,-,TRBV10-3,15,-,CAIMGAGTTGNTIYF,TGTGCCATCATGGGGGCAGGGACTACTGGAAACACCATATATTTT
TRBJ2-2,-,TRBV5-6,17,-,CASSRITKERVTGELFF,TGTGCCAGCAGCCGTATCACAAAGGAGCGGGTCACCGGGGAGCTGTTTTTT
TRBJ2-3,TRBD2,TRBV2,17,-,CASSDSPAGEGTDTQYF,TGTGCCAGCAGTGACTCCCCAGCGGGAGAGGGCACAGATACGCAGTATTTT
TRBJ1-1,-,TRBV30,13,-,CACVFQQNTEAFF,TGTGCCTGTGTCTTCCAGCAGAACACTGAAGCTTTCTTT
TRBJ1-6,-,TRBV30,14,few,CAWSVPQFNSPLHF,TGTGCCTGGAGTGTACCACAGTTCAATTCACCCCTCCACTTT
TRBJ2-1,-,TRBV5-4,12,few,CASSLRYNEQFF,TGTGCCAGCAGCTTAAGGTACAATGAGCAGTTCTTC
TRBJ2-2,-,TRBV5-1,14,-,CASSLVQGSGELFF,TGCGCCAGCAGCTTGGTACAGGGTTCCGGGGAGCTGTTTTTT
TRBJ2-7,-,TRBV30,10,once,CAWGYGEQYF,TGTGCCTGGGGGTACGGCGAGCAGTACTTC
TRBJ2-1,-,TRBV21-1,18,-,CASSPGTSGRLAPEEQFF,TGTGCCAGCAGCCCTGGGACTAGCGGGAGACTGGCCCCGGAGGAGCAGTTCTTC
TRBJ2-1,TRBD2,TRBV4-2,16,-,CASSLGGDYSYNEQFF,TGTGCCAGCAGTCTCGGAGGGGACTACTCCTACAATGAGCAGTTCTTC
TRBJ2-3,TRBD2,TRBV2,15,-,CASSNLAGGVDTQYF,TGTGCCAGCAGTAATTTAGCGGGAGGGGTAGATACGCAGTATTTT
TRBJ2-7,TRBD1,TRBV11-2,14,once,CASSSDRGSSEQYF,TGTGCCAGCAGCTCCGACAGGGGGTCTTCCGAGCAGTACTTC
TRBJ2-1,TRBD2,TRBV19,16,-,CASRSSGSHLDNEQFF,TGTGCCAGTCGGAGTAGCGGGAGTCATTTGGACAATGAGCAGTTCTTC
TRBJ1-2,TRBD1,TRBV5-5,16,-,CASSSSAVQGARGYTF,TGTGCCAGCAGCTCCTCGGCGGTGCAGGGGGCGCGTGGCTACACCTTC
TRBJ2-3,TRBD1,TRBV27,17,-,CASSRLGQGAFTDTQYF,TGTGCCAGCAGTCGCTTGGGACAGGGGGCATTCACAGATACGCAGTATTTT
TRBJ1-1,TRBD1,TRBV11-2,14,-,CASSRDRVGTEAFF,TGTGCCAGCAGCCGAGACAGGGTCGGAACTGAAGCTTTCTTT
TRBJ2-2,-,TRBV10-3,14,-,CAILTGTGTGELFF,TGTGCCATCTTGACGGGAACGGGCACCGGGGAGCTGTTTTTT
TRBJ2-7,TRBD2,TRBV27,13,-,CASSFGGTHEQYF,TGTGCCAGCAGTTTCGGGGGGACCCACGAGCAGTACTTC
TRBJ2-1,TRBD1,TRBV5-1,17,-,CASSSRAAGTGNNEQFF,TGCGCCAGCAGCTCTAGGGCCGCCGGGACAGGTAACAATGAGCAGTTCTTC
TRBJ1-1,TRBD1,TRBV6-6,15,-,CASSFLTTGLTEAFF,TGTGCCAGCAGTTTCCTTACGACAGGGTTGACTGAAGCTTTCTTT
TRBJ1-2,-,TRBV11-1,14,-,CASSSLNSNYGYTF,TGTGCCAGCAGCTCTCTCAATTCTAACTATGGCTACACCTTC
TRBJ1-2,-,TRBV6-1,13,few,CASSADGFSGYTF,TGTGCCAGCAGTGCGGACGGGTTCTCTGGATACACCTTC
TRBJ1-5,TRBD1,TRBV27,14,-,CASSPATGNQPQHF,TGTGCCAGCAGTCCAGCGACAGGGAATCAGCCCCAGCATTTT
TRBJ2-5,TRBD2,TRBV13,14,-,CASSFSTSGETQYF,TGTGCCAGCAGCTTCTCAACTAGCGGAGAGACCCAGTACTTC
TRBJ1-1,-,TRBV7-9,13,-,CASSYQGLTEAFF,TGTGCCAGCAGTTATCAGGGTCTCACTGAAGCTTTCTTT
TRBJ1-1,-,TRBV6-6,14,-,CASSGTVGGTEAFF,TGTGCCAGCAGTGGAACAGTGGGGGGCACTGAAGCTTTCTTT
TRBJ1-3,TRBD1,TRBV18,15,-,CASSPDRVEENTIYF,TGTGCCAGCTCCCCGGACAGGGTGGAGGAAAACACCATATATTTT
TRBJ2-7,-,TRBV6-4,15,-,CASSELRDNPYEQYF,TGTGCCAGCAGTGAGCTCCGGGACAACCCCTACGAGCAGTACTTC
TRBJ2-1,TRBD2,TRBV4-3,17,few,CASSQDGLAGGYNEQFF,TGCGCCAGCAGCCAAGATGGCCTAGCGGGAGGATACAATGAGCAGTTCTTC
TRBJ1-6,TRBD1,TRBV30,16,-,CAWSKQGNGYNSPLHF,TGTGCCTGGAGTAAACAGGGGAATGGTTATAATTCACCCCTCCACTTT
TRBJ2-7,TRBD2,TRBV5-8,14,-,CASSLSGRTYEQYF,TGTGCCAGCAGCCTTAGCGGGAGAACCTACGAGCAGTACTTC
TRBJ1-2,-,TRBV2,15,-,CASSATGPGLVGYTF,TGTGCCAGCAGTGCCACGGGACCCGGGCTAGTTGGCTACACCTTC
TRBJ1-2,TRBD1,TRBV7-9,14,-,CASSRQGVDYGYTF,TGTGCCAGCAGCAGACAGGGGGTGGATTATGGCTACACCTTC
TRBJ2-3,-,TRBV6-5,15,-,CASSYNPHRTDTQYF,TGTGCCAGCAGTTACAATCCGCACCGCACAGATACGCAGTATTTT
TRBJ2-7,-,TRBV11-2,12,-,CASSGSSYEQYF,TGTGCCAGCAGCGGAAGCTCCTACGAGCAGTACTTC
TRBJ1-1,TRBD1,TRBV11-2,17,-,CASSWGDLGQGNTEAFF,TGTGCCAGCAGCTGGGGGGACCTGGGACAGGGTAATACTGAAGCTTTCTTT